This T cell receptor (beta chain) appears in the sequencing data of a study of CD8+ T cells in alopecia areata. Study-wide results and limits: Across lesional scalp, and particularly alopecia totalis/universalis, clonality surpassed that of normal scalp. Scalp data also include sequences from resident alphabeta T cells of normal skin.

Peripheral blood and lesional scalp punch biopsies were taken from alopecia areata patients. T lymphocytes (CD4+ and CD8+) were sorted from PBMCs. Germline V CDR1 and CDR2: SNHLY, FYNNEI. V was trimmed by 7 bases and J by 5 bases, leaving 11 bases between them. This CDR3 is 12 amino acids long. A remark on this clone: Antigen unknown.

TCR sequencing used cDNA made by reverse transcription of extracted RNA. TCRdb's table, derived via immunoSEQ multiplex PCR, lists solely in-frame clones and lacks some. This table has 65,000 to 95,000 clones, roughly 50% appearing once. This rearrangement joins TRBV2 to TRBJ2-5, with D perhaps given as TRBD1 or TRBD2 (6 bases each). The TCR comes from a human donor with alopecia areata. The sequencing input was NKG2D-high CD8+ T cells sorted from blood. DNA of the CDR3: TGTGCCAGCAACGGGGGCTGGGAGACCCAGTACTTC. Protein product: CASNGGWETQYF.